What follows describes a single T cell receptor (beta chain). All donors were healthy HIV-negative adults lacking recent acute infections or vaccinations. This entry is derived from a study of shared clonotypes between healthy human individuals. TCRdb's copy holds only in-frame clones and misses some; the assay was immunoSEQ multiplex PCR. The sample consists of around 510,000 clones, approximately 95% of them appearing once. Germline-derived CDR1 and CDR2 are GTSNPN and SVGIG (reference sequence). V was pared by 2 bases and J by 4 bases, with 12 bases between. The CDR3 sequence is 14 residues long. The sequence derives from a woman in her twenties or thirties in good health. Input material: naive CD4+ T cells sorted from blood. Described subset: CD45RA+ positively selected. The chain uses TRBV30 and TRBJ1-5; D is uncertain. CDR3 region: CAWSKVKVNQPQHF. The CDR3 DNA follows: TGTGCCTGGAGTAAGGTGAAGGTTAATCAGCCCCAGCATTTT. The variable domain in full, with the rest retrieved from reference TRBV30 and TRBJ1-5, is SQTIHQWPATLVQPVGSPLSLECTVEGTSNPNLYWYRQAAGRGLQLLFYSVGIGQISSEVPQNLSASRPQDRQFILSSKKLLLSDSGFYLCAWSKVKVNQPQHFGDGTRLSIL.